This TCR beta chain comes out of a study of identical twins. In TCRdb, the 5' RACE reads were re-called with MiXCR into one record per CDR3 protein. Of roughly 250,000 distinct CDR3 sequences in the sample, around 7.6% were seen once. V lost 1 base to trimming and J lost 4 bases, with 13 bases between them. This CDR3 has 15 residues. Germline CDR1 and CDR2: SGHVS and FQNEAQ. Only a few counts were recorded for this clonotype. The same data also contributed to another study, on yellow fever vaccine responses in identical twins.

The chain carries TRBV7-8 and TRBJ1-2; no definite D call. This sequence originates from a woman under 30 in good health. The sample taken for sequencing was CD8+ T cells sorted from blood. DNA of the CDR3: TGTGCCAGCAGCTTAGGCGCGGAGGTCATCTATGGCTACACCTTC. Encoded protein: CASSLGAEVIYGYTF.